This T cell receptor (beta chain) was sequenced for a study of T cells in Graves' hyperthyroidism and ophthalmopathy. RNA transcripts provided the source from which TCR beta CDR3 regions were amplified. A first-round RT-PCR of the TCR CDR3 used the HTBI primer set. MiXCR, run by TCRdb on the multiplex PCR reads, gives a single entry per CDR3 protein. The sample holds more than 300,000 distinct CDR3 sequences, 18% seen once. This clonotype has only one observation. CDR3 length equals 14 residues. The V end was cut by 5 bases, the J end by 1 base, with 13 bases between. Germline CDR1 reads SGHRS; CDR2 reads YFSETQ.

The chain is built from TRBV5-1 and TRBJ2-7, with D possibly TRBD2 on 6 matching bases. The receptor comes from a man between 18 and 29 years old with Graves' ophthalmopathy. Input material: blood. CDR3 protein: CASRDGGSSYEQYF. CDR3 bases: TGCGCCAGCAGGGATGGGGGGAGTTCCTACGAGCAGTACTTC.